This section outlines one T cell receptor beta chain sequence together with its context. Its matching antigen is unknown. These data come from a study of cytotoxic CD8 clonotypes in ibrutinib-treated CLL. In the study overall: Each sample contained, on average, roughly 250,000 productive templates and 94,000 or so productive rearrangements. General study points: Researchers report that baseline clonality outpaced age-matched healthy donors and tracked circulating CD8+ T-cell counts. Among the clonotypes, public ones were uncommon and contracted or held stable on treatment.

Using immunoSEQ multiplex PCR, the repertoire was profiled, and TCRdb retains in-frame clones only, with some absent. The sample holds more than 300,000 clones, around four fifths seen once. CDR3 size: 14 residues. Germline assignment: CDR1 MGHRA and CDR2 YSYEKL. The J segment lost 1 base and the V segment lost 3 bases, leaving 2 bases of the junction unmatched. The V call is TRBV4-1, the J call TRBJ2-7; TRBD1 agrees at 8 bases. The material was PBMCs, obtained before ibrutinib treatment. This sequence was found in a human donor with chronic lymphocytic leukemia. The CDR3 DNA reads as TGCGCCAGCAGCCACGACAGGGGATCCTACGAGCAGTACTTC. Residues: CASSHDRGSYEQYF.